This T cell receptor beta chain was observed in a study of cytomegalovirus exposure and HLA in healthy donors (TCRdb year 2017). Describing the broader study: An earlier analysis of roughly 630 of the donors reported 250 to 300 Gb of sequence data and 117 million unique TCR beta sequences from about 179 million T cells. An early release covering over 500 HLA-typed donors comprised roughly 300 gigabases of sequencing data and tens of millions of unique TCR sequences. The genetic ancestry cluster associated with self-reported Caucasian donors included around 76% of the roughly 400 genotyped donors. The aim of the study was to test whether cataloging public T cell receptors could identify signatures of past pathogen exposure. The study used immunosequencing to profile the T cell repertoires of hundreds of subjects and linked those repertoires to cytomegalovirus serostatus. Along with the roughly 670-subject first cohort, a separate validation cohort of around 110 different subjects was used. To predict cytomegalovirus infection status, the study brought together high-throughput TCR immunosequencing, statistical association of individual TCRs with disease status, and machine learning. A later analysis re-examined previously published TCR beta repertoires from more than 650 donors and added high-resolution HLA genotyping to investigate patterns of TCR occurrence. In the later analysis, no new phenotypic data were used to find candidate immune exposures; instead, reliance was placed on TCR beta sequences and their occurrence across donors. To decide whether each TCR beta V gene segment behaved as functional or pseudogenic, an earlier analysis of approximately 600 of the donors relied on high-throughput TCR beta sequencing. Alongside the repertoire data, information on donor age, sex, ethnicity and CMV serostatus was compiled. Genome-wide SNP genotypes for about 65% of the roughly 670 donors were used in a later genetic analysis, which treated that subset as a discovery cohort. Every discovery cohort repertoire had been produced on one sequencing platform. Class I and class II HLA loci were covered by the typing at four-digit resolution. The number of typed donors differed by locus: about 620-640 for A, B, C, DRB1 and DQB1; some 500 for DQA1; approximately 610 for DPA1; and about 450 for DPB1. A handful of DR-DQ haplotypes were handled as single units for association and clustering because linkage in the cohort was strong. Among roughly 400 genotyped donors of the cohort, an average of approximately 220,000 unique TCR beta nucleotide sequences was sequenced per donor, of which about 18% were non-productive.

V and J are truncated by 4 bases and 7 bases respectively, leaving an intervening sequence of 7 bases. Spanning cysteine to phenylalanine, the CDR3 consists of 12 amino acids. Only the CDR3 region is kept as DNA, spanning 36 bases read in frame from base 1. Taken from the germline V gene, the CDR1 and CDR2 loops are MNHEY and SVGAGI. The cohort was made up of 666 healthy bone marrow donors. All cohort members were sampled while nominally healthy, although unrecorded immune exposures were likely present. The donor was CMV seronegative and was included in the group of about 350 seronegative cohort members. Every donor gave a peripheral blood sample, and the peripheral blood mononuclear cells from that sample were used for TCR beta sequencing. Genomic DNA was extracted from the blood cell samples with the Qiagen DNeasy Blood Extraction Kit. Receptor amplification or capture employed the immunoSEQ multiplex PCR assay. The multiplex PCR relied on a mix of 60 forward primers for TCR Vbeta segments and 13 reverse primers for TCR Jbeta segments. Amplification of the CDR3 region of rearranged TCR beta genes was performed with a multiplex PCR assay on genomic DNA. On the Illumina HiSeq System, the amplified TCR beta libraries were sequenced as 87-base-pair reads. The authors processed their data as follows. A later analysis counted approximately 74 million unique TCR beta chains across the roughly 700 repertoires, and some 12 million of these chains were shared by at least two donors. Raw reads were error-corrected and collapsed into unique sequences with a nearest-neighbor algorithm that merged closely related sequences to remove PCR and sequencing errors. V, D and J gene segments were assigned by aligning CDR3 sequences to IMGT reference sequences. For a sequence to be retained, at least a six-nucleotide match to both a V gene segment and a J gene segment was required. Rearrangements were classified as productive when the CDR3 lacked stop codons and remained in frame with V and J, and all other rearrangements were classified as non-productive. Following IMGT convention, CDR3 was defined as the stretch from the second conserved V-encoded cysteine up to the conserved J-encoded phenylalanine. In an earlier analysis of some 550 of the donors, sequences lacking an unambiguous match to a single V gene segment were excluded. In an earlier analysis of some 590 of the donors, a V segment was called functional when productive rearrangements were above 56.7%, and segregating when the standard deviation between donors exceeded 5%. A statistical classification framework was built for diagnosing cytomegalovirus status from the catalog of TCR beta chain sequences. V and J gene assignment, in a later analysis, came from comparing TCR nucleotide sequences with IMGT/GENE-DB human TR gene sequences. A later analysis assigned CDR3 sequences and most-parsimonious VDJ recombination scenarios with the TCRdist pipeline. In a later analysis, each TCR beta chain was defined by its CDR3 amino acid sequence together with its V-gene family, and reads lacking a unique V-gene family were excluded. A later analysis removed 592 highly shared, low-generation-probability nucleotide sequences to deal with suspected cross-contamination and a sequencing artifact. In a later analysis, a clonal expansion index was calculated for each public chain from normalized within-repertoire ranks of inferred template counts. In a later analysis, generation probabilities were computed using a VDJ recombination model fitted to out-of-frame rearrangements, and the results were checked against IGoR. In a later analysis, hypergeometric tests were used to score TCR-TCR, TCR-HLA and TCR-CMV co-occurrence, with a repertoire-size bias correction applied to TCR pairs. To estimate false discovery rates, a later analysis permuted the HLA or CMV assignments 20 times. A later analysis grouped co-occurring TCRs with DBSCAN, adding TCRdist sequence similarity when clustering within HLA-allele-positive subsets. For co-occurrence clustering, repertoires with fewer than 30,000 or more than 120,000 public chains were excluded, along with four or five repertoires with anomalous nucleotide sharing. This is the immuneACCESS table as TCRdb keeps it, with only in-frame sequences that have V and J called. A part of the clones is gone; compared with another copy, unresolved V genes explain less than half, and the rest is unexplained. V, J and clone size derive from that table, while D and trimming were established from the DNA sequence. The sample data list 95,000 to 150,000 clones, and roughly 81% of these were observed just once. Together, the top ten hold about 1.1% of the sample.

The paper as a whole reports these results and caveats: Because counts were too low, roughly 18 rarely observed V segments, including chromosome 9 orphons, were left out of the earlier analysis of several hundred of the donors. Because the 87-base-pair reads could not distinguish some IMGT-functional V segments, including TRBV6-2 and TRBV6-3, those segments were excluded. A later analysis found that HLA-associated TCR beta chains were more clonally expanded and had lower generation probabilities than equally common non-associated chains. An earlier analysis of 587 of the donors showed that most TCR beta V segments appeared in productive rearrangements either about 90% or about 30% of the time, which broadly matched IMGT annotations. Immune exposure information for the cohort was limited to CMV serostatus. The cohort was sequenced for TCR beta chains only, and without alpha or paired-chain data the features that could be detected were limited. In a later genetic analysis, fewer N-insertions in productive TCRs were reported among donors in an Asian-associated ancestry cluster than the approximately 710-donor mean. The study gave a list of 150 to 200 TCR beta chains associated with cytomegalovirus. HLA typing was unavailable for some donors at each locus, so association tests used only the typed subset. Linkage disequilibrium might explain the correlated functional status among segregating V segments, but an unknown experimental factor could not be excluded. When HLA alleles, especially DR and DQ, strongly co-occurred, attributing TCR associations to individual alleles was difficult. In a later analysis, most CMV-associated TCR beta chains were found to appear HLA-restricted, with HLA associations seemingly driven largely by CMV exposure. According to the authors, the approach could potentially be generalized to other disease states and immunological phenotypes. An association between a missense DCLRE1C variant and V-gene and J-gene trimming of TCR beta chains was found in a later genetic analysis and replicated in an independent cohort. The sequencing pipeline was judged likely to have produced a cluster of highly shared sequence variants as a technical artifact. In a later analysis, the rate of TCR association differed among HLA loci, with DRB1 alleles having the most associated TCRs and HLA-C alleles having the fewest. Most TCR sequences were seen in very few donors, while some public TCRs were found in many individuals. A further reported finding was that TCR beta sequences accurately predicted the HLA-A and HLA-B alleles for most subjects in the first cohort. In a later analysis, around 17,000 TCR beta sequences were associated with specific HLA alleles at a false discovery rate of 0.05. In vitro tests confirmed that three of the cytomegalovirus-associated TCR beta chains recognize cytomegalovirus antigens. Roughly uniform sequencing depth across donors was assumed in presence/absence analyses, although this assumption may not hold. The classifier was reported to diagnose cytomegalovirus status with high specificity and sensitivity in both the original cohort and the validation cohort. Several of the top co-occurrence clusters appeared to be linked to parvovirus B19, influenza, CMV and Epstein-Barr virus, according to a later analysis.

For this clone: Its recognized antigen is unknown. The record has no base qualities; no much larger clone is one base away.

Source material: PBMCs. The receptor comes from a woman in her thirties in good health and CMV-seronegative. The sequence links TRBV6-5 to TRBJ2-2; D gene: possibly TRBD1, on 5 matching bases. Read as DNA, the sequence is TGTGCCAGCAGTTTAACAGGCGGGGAGCTGTTTTTT. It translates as CASSLTGGELFF.